This T cell receptor beta chain was retrieved from a study of graft-versus-host responses after intestinal transplantation. On the study more broadly: The study gave all recipients anti-thymocyte globulin induction, then tacrolimus and steroids for approximately 3 years.

The data were produced by immunoSEQ multiplex PCR, yet TCRdb's version contains in-frame clones alone and is incomplete. The data hold 55,000 to 75,000 clones, with approximately 87% observed a single time. General observations from the study: Levels of circulating GvH clones at their peak were associated with early post-transplant HvG declines.

On this clone: As yet, its antigen is unknown.

Between the trimmed V and J ends, which lost 4 bases and 6 bases, there was a span of 17 bases. Germline assignment: CDR1 SEHNR and CDR2 FQNEAQ (reference sequence). The CDR3 consists of 15 residues. J is TRBJ2-3 and V is TRBV7-9; D might be TRBD1 (6 bases). The starting material was unstimulated CD4+ T cells sorted from spleen or lymph node cells, obtained before transplant. The sequence was collected from a human donor who was the organ donor for an intestinal transplant. The CDR3, as DNA: TGTGCCAGCAGCTCGCCGGACAGAAGGACGGATACGCAGTATTTT. It yields the protein CASSSPDRRTDTQYF.